A single sample gave rise to the 13 T cell receptor beta chains below, sequenced in a study of PD-1 blockade in classical Hodgkin lymphoma. Generated by immunoSEQ multiplex PCR, the TCRdb table keeps only in-frame clones and is missing some. The sample shows about 58,000 clones, approximately 90% of them seen only once. Relapse after autologous stem cell transplantation occurred in every patient, and brentuximab vedotin exposure varied. The sequencing used peripheral blood mononuclear cells (PBMCs), collected before the second cycle of nivolumab. The receptors were gathered from a human donor with classical Hodgkin lymphoma.

The rearrangement joins TRBV19 to TRBJ1-1; D unresolved. Trimming left V 3 bases short and J 1 base short, with 9 bases between. CDR1 is LNHDA and CDR2 is SQIVND in the germline V gene (reference sequence). CDR3 length: 14 amino acids. The CDR3 is CASSILGPNTEAFF. Here the CDR3 DNA reads TGTGCCAGTAGTATTCTGGGCCCGAACACTGAAGCTTTCTTT.

The V and J genes are TRBV6-6 and TRBJ1-2, with 8 bases matching TRBD1. CDR1 MNHNY and CDR2 SVGAGI come from the germline V gene (reference sequence). The V segment lost 5 bases and the J segment 8 bases; nucleotides outside the gene matches: 10. The CDR3 contains 14 residues. As DNA, the CDR3 is TGTGCCAGCAGTCAAACGACAGGGGCTAAAGGCTACACCTTC. It codes for CASSQTTGAKGYTF.

The chain recombines TRBV21-1 with TRBJ2-2; the table's D gene call, TRBD2, was not cross checked with the DNA. TRBV21-1 is a pseudogene locus. The CDR3 runs 16 residues. The CDR3 nucleotides are TGTGCCAGCAGCAAAAAAGGGGGGGAAAACACCGGGGAGCTGTTTTTT. Its protein product is CASSKKGGENTGELFF.

The CDR3 here is CASSPLRAGGTDTQYF. The CDR3 nucleotides read TGTGCCAGCTCACCCCTACGAGCGGGAGGGACAGATACGCAGTATTTT. This chain joins TRBV18 and TRBJ2-3; 10 bases match TRBD2. The germline V gene has CDR1 KGHSH and CDR2 LQKENI. The CDR3 is 16 amino acids. V gave up 3 bases and J gave up 3 bases; unmatched junction bases: 6.

This chain connects TRBV9 to TRBJ1-4; D not resolved. Germline CDR1 is SGDLS and CDR2 is YYNGEE. Trimming took off 2 bases at V and 4 bases at J, with 9 bases between the two ends. The CDR3 is 14 amino acids. The CDR3 DNA is TGTGCCAGCAGCGTTGGCAGCAATAATGAAAAACTGTTTTTT. Amino acid sequence: CASSVGSNNEKLFF.

Only one count was recorded for this clone. This chain connects TRBV18 to TRBJ1-2; 7 bases are a match to TRBD1. This CDR3 region has 16 residues. Trimming at V came to 2 bases and at J to 1 base, leaving 7 bases not matched to a gene. The germline V gene encodes CDR1 KGHSH and CDR2 LQKENI. CDR3 sequence reads: CASSPSRGIDNYGYTF. CDR3 DNA: TGTGCCAGCTCACCAAGCAGGGGGATTGATAACTATGGCTACACCTTC.

The chain uses TRBV15 and TRBJ1-1; D is uncertain. Germline V gene sequence: CDR1 LNHNV, CDR2 YYDKDF (reference sequence). V gave up 2 bases and J gave up 6 bases, with 16 bases separating them. The CDR3 sequence is 15 residues long. In nucleotides, the CDR3 is TGTGCCACCAGCAGACAAGGAGGGCTCGGGGCTGAAGCTTTCTTT. It specifies CATSRQGGLGAEAFF.

The chain recombines TRBV2 with TRBJ2-1; no definite D call. The V end was cut by 6 bases, the J end by 7 bases, with 7 bases between. Germline lookup yields CDR1 SNHLY and CDR2 FYNNEI. The CDR3 spans 11 residues. The CDR3 region has the DNA TGTGCCAGCAGCAACACAAATGAGCAGTTCTTC. It specifies CASSNTNEQFF.

The gene calls are TRBV6-5 and TRBJ2-2, with 10 bases aligning to TRBD1. The length of the CDR3 is 14 residues. Germline values: CDR1 MNHEY, CDR2 SVGAGI. With 10 bases clipped from V and 7 bases from J, the junction kept 9 bases outside the gene matches. For the CDR3, the DNA is TGTGCCATCAAGACAGGGGGCGAGGGCGGGGAGCTGTTTTTT. Its translation: CAIKTGGEGGELFF.

The rearrangement links TRBV28 to TRBJ1-5, with D perhaps TRBD1 (5 bases). Germline lookup yields CDR1 MDHEN and CDR2 SYDVKM. CDR3 length: 16 residues. V lost 1 base to trimming and J lost 0 bases, with 10 bases between them. Here the CDR3 DNA reads TGTGCCAGCAGTTTATTCAGGGTTCTTAGCAATCAGCCCCAGCATTTT. Translation: CASSLFRVLSNQPQHF.

The V and J genes are TRBV7-6 and TRBJ2-3; D might be TRBD1 (5 bases). CDR1 is SGHVS, CDR2 FNYEAQ, per germline. The CDR3 is 15 amino acids. The V gene lost 1 base and the J gene lost 1 base, with 9 bases spanning the gap. The CDR3 here is CASSLVQERTDTQYF. The CDR3 DNA is TGTGCCAGCAGCTTAGTACAGGAGCGCACAGATACGCAGTATTTT.

This rearrangement joins TRBV5-4 to TRBJ2-5; D is undetermined. This CDR3 spans 14 amino acids. Germline CDR1 reads SGHNT; CDR2 reads YYREEE (reference sequence). Trimming pared 9 bases from V and 1 base from J, leaving 16 bases between. CDR3 in amino acids: CANQLAPGQETQYF. CDR3 DNA sequence: TGTGCCAACCAATTAGCCCCGGGCCAAGAGACCCAGTACTTC. Full variable domain (missing parts from reference TRBV5-4 and TRBJ2-5): ETGVTQSPTHLIKTRGQQVTLRCSSQSGHNTVSWYQQALGQGPQFIFQYYREEENGRGNFPPRFSGLQFPNYSSELNVNALELDDSALYLCANQLAPGQETQYFGPGTRLLVL.

Only one count was recorded for this clone. V is TRBV28 and J is TRBJ2-2, with D possibly TRBD1 on 6 matching bases. Trimming took 6 bases from V and 4 from J, leaving 15 bases between them. Germline CDR1 and CDR2: MDHEN and SYDVKM. The CDR3 contains 15 residues. CDR3 nucleotides: TGTGCCAGCAGCATACAGGGATATCGCACCGGGGAGCTGTTTTTT. This encodes CASSIQGYRTGELFF.